Described below is a single TCR beta chain sequence and its context. Antigen unknown. The entry originates in a study of cytomegalovirus exposure and HLA in healthy donors. Findings and caveats of the study: That first-cohort TCR clusters tended to co-occur in the roughly 130 validation repertoires was found in a later analysis. The authors confirmed in vitro that a few CMV-associated chains were specific for CMV antigens. The study designated 150 or so TCR beta chains cytomegalovirus-associated.

Germline loops: CDR1 WSHSY, CDR2 SAAADI. Trimming pared 6 bases from V and 0 bases from J, leaving 11 bases between. This CDR3 contains 14 residues. Generated by immunoSEQ multiplex PCR, the TCRdb table keeps only in-frame clones and is missing some. This table has about 72,000 clones, approximately 94% appearing once. It was the approximately 120-subject validation cohort, separate from the roughly 700-subject first cohort, to which the donors belonged. The chain carries TRBV10-2 and TRBJ1-1; D is unclear. The origin of this receptor is a woman younger than 30 in good health and CMV-seropositive. Sequencing was performed on PBMCs. Here the CDR3 reads CASSEDGVNTEAFF. In DNA, the CDR3 is TGCGCCAGCAGCGAAGACGGGGTGAACACTGAAGCTTTCTTT.